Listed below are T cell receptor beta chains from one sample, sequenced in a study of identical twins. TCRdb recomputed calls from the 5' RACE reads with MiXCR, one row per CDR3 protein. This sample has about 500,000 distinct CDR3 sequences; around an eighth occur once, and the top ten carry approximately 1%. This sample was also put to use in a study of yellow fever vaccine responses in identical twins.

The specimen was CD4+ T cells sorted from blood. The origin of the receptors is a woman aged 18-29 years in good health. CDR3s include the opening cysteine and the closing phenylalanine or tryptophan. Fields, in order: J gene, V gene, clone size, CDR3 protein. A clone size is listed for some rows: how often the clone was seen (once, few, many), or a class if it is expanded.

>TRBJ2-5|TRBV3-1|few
CASSQERLIQETQYF
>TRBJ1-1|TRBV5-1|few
CASSLGTGGNEAFF
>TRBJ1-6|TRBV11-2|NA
CASSLRVTGQGDNSPLHF
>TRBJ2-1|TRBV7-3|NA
CASSFEAGGNNEQFF
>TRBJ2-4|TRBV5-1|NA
CASSPELEQRRGNIQYF
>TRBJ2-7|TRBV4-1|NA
CASSFRTGPYEQYF
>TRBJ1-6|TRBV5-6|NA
CASSFQGNFASPLHF
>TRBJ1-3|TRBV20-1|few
CSASDRANGNTIYF
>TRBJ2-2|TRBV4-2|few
CASSQELAGVLLTGELFF
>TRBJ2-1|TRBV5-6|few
CASSSMVGGEKNNEQFF
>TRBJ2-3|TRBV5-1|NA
CASSLGSGQGFDTQYF
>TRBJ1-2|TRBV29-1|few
CSVMDYGYTF
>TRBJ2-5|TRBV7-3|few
CASSIGPLETQYF